One sample yielded the 18 T cell receptor beta chains listed below, sequenced in a study of cytomegalovirus exposure and HLA in healthy donors. The PCR ran on 60 Vbeta and 13 Jbeta primers. Clones were sequenced by immunoSEQ multiplex PCR, and TCRdb holds only the in-frame ones, with some missing. The top ten clones hold 7.3% of a sample with some 130,000 clones, around four fifths of them seen once. Sequencing was carried out using PBMCs. The receptors originated from a male donor in good health and CMV-seronegative.

The rearrangement uses TRBV7-9 and TRBJ1-2; a weak D match, TRBD1 (5 bases). V lost 8 bases, J lost 8 bases, and 15 bases lay in between. CDR1 is SEHNR, CDR2 FQNEAQ, per germline (reference sequence). This CDR3 spans 12 amino acids. The DNA of the CDR3 is TGTGCCAGCGTTTTGTCGGGGGGAGGCTACACCTTC. Its translation: CASVLSGGGYTF.

The chain joins TRBV19 to TRBJ1-4, with TRBD1 matching over 8 bases. Germline CDR1 LNHDA, CDR2 SQIVND (reference sequence). Trimming at V came to 6 bases and at J to 3 bases, leaving 12 bases not matched to a gene. There are 17 residues in the CDR3. CDR3 in DNA: TGTGCCAGTAGCACCGGCGGCAGGGGGCTGGCTAATGAAAAACTGTTTTTT. It specifies CASSTGGRGLANEKLFF.

This clone was seen once. This chain links TRBV28 with TRBJ2-6, with D perhaps matching TRBD1 (5 bases). CDR3 length equals 15 residues. V lost 6 bases and J lost 0, with 9 bases in between. Germline V gene lookup returns CDR1 MDHEN and CDR2 SYDVKM. CDR3 in amino acids: CASRDTYSGANVLTF. CDR3 DNA sequence: TGTGCCAGCAGGGACACCTACTCTGGGGCCAACGTCCTGACTTTC.

This chain links TRBV5-8 with TRBJ2-4; the match to TRBD1 covers 8 bases. J lost 7 bases, V lost 9 bases, and 9 bases had no gene match. Germline V CDR1 and CDR2: SGHTS, YDEGEE. The CDR3 spans 13 residues. The chain's CDR3 is CATRWDRLNIQYF. In DNA form, the CDR3 reads TGTGCCACCCGGTGGGACAGGTTGAACATTCAGTACTTC.

CDR3 DNA: TGTGCCAGTACAGGGGTTTACAATGAGCAGTTCTTC. This codes for CASTGVYNEQFF. The chain combines TRBV6-5 with TRBJ2-1; 7 bases are shared with TRBD1. This CDR3 is 12 amino acids long. Germline trimming cut 9 bases from V and 4 bases from J; bases unmatched to any gene: 3. In germline, CDR1 is MNHEY, CDR2 SVGAGI.

This clone was observed once. At one of its ends the junction is not consistent with the germline gene, which may arise from a read error. This sequence joins TRBV7-2 and TRBJ2-2; D perhaps matches TRBD2 (5 bases). This CDR3 is built from 14 residues. CDR1 is SGHTA and CDR2 is FQGNSA in the germline V gene. For the CDR3, the DNA is TGTGCCAGCAGCTTAAGTCCGAACACCGGGGAGCTGCTTTTT. It codes for CASSLSPNTGELLF.

This clone was detected a few times. The genes are TRBV6-5 and TRBJ2-3; D is unresolved. Germline V CDR1 and CDR2: MNHEY, SVGAGI. This CDR3 has 16 amino acids. The V gene lost 0 bases and the J gene lost 3 bases, with 13 bases spanning the gap. The CDR3 here is CASSYSHPRTTDTQYF. The CDR3 region has the DNA TGTGCCAGCAGTTACTCTCACCCTAGAACTACAGATACGCAGTATTTT.

The CDR3 sequence: CASSMARVPFDPRYGYTF. The CDR3 DNA reads TGTGCCAGTAGTATGGCGAGGGTGCCTTTCGATCCTAGATATGGCTACACCTTC. V usage is TRBV19 and J usage is TRBJ1-2; D is ambiguous. V lost 3 bases, J lost 5 bases, and 25 bases lay in between. This CDR3 contains 18 residues. CDR1 and CDR2 (germline): LNHDA, SQIVND (reference sequence).

This chain connects TRBV28 to TRBJ1-1; 7 bases fit TRBD1. CDR1 and CDR2 (germline): MDHEN, SYDVKM. V dropped 2 bases and J dropped 3; count of bases not matched to a gene: 3. This CDR3 comprises 14 residues. CDR3 nucleotides: TGTGCCAGCAGTTTAAGAGGGGGCGACACTGAAGCTTTCTTT. Translated, it gives CASSLRGGDTEAFF.

J is TRBJ2-1 and V is TRBV9; 7 bases align to TRBD1. The CDR3 extends over 14 amino acids. J gave up 8 bases and V 3 bases, and 8 bases lay outside the gene matches. The germline CDR1 and CDR2 sequences are SGDLS and YYNGEE. Here the CDR3 reads CASSARQGSDEQFF. The CDR3 DNA reads TGTGCCAGCAGCGCCAGACAGGGATCGGATGAGCAGTTCTTC.

For this clone: The junction departs from the called germline gene at one end, perhaps through a read error. The rearrangement links TRBV7-9 to TRBJ1-2; D is perhaps TRBD1 (6 bases). The CDR3 contains 14 residues. Germline CDR1 reads SEHNR; CDR2 reads FQNEAQ (reference sequence). CDR3 loop: CSSSFPGAIYGYTF. For the CDR3, the DNA is TGTTCCAGCAGCTTCCCAGGGGCGATCTATGGCTACACCTTC.

The chain has TRBV5-4 and TRBJ2-2; D is unclear. CDR3 length: 14 residues. Germline V lookup: CDR1 SGHNT, CDR2 YYREEE (reference sequence). With 5 bases removed from V and 1 base from J, the gap between germline ends came to 9 bases. For the CDR3, the DNA is TGTGCCAGCAGATCTGAACTGAACACCGGGGAGCTGTTTTTT. Its protein product is CASRSELNTGELFF.

J is TRBJ1-4 and V is TRBV28; D may be TRBD1 (6 bases). Per germline, CDR1 MDHEN and CDR2 SYDVKM. V was pared by 8 bases and J by 7 bases, with 17 bases between. This CDR3 spans 14 amino acids. CDR3 nucleotides: TGTGCCAGCGGAATATTGACAGGCCTTGAAAAACTGTTTTTT. Its translation is CASGILTGLEKLFF.

This CDR3 is CAWSDGTGRGDGYTF. The CDR3, as DNA: TGTGCCTGGAGTGACGGGACAGGCCGAGGGGATGGCTACACCTTC. This chain uses TRBV30 with TRBJ1-2; 8 positions agree with TRBD1. Germline trimming cut 1 base from V and 6 bases from J; bases unmatched to any gene: 10. CDR3 length: 15 amino acids. Germline lookup yields CDR1 GTSNPN and CDR2 SVGIG (reference sequence).

This clone occurred once. The rearrangement uses TRBV6-1 and TRBJ2-1; 14 positions agree with TRBD2. Germline CDR1 reads MNHNS; CDR2 reads SASEGT. The length of the CDR3 is 15 residues. The V and J ends lost 5 bases and 8 bases, in that order; junction bases with no gene match: 5. This CDR3 reads CASSTGTSGSDEQFF. As DNA, the CDR3 is TGTGCCAGCAGTACCGGGACTAGCGGGAGTGATGAGCAGTTCTTC.

The chain has TRBV7-3 and TRBJ2-1; 7 bases align to TRBD1. V was clipped by 5 bases and J by 4 bases; unmatched bases: 5. The CDR3 covers 14 residues. Per the germline V gene, CDR1 is SGHTA and CDR2 is FQGTGA. CDR3 sequence: CASSLGTAYNEQFF. Here the CDR3 DNA reads TGTGCCAGCAGCCTCGGGACAGCATACAATGAGCAGTTCTTC.

The J gene is TRBJ1-2, the V gene TRBV7-9; D remains unclear. V dropped 4 bases and J dropped 0 bases, with 3 bases sitting between them. Germline V gene lookup returns CDR1 SEHNR and CDR2 FQNEAQ (reference sequence). The CDR3 spans 12 residues. The CDR3 is CASSSSNYGYTF. The CDR3 bases are TGTGCCAGCAGCTCCTCTAACTATGGCTACACCTTC. Drawing the rest from reference TRBV7-9 and TRBJ1-2, the complete variable domain is DTGVSQNPRHKITKRGQNVTFRCDPISEHNRLYWYRQTLGQGPEFLTYFQNEAQLEKSRLLSDRFSAERPKGSFSTLEIQRTEQGDSAMYLCASSSSNYGYTFGSGTRLTVV.

This sequence joins TRBV30 and TRBJ1-2, with 8 bases that match TRBD1. In germline, CDR1 is GTSNPN, CDR2 SVGIG (reference sequence). The ends lost 2 bases at V and 4 bases at J; junction bases unmatched: 3. This CDR3 comprises 13 residues. The CDR3 is CAWSSGQGYGYTF. The CDR3 DNA reads as TGTGCCTGGAGTTCAGGACAGGGCTATGGCTACACCTTC.